Each of the 15 T cell receptor beta chains below was sequenced from the same sample in a study of cytotoxic CD8 clonotypes in ibrutinib-treated CLL. TCRdb's copy holds only in-frame clones and misses some; the assay was immunoSEQ multiplex PCR. This sample yields tens of thousands of clones, of which about 65% are seen a single time; roughly two fifths belongs to the top ten. The material was PBMCs, obtained after 12 months of ibrutinib treatment. These receptors were obtained from a human donor with chronic lymphocytic leukemia.

The gene calls are TRBV5-1 and TRBJ1-1; perhaps TRBD1 as D (6 bases). The CDR3 has 14 residues. Germline values: CDR1 SGHRS, CDR2 YFSETQ. Trimming cost V 5 bases and J 1 base, with 12 bases left between them. CDR3 amino acids: CASSLQGQNTEAFF. The CDR3 region has the DNA TGCGCCAGCAGTTTACAGGGCCAGAACACTGAAGCTTTCTTT. Using reference TRBV5-1 and TRBJ1-1 for the parts outside the CDR3, the full variable domain is KAGVTQTPRYLIKTRGQQVTLSCSPISGHRSVSWYQQTPGQGLQFLFEYFSETQRNKGNFPGRFSGRQFSNSRSEMNVSTLELGDSALYLCASSLQGQNTEAFFGQGTRLTVV.

The V gene is TRBV29-1, the J gene TRBJ2-2; 7 nucleotides line up with TRBD2. Germline loops: CDR1 SQVTM, CDR2 ANQGSEA. The trim removed 3 bases at V and 7 bases at J, leaving 11 bases unmatched. The CDR3 consists of 15 residues. The CDR3 sequence: CSVDGGRGIGGELFF. The CDR3 region has the DNA TGCAGCGTTGATGGCGGGAGAGGGATTGGCGGGGAGCTGTTTTTT.

The chain links TRBV2 to TRBJ2-5; the D gene could be TRBD1 or TRBD2 (7 bases each). This CDR3 comprises 13 residues. With 5 bases removed from V and 5 bases from J, the gap between germline ends came to 12 bases. CDR1 SNHLY and CDR2 FYNNEI come from the germline V gene. CDR3 sequence: CASSRQGGETQYF. The CDR3 DNA sequence: TGTGCCAGCAGTCGACAGGGAGGGGAGACCCAGTACTTC.

The chain combines TRBV13 with TRBJ2-1; 11 positions agree with TRBD2. Germline V CDR1 and CDR2: PRHDT, FYEKMQ (reference sequence). J gave up 4 bases and V 4 bases, and 9 bases lay outside the gene matches. The CDR3 covers 17 residues. The CDR3 region is CASSSKVGTSGYNEQFF. CDR3 DNA: TGTGCCAGCAGCTCAAAAGTCGGGACTAGCGGATACAATGAGCAGTTCTTC.

The chain employs TRBV20-1 and TRBJ2-7; no definite D call. Germline V gene data show CDR1 as DFQATT and CDR2 as SNEGSKA (reference sequence). The CDR3 has 10 residues. V was trimmed by 6 bases and J by 7 bases, leaving 10 bases between them. The CDR3 coding sequence is TGCAGTGCCGCCCTGAGGGAGCAGTACTTC. Amino acid sequence: CSAALREQYF.

This chain links TRBV28 with TRBJ2-7, with 11 bases aligning to TRBD2. CDR1 is MDHEN, CDR2 SYDVKM, per germline. The trim removed 6 bases at V and 2 bases at J, leaving 0 bases unmatched. This CDR3 has 13 residues. DNA of the CDR3: TGTGCCAGCAGGACTAGCGGGACCTACGAGCAGTACTTC. Protein sequence: CASRTSGTYEQYF.

In this sample, this clone turned up once. The chain uses TRBV2 and TRBJ2-2; D unresolved. Germline V gene sequence: CDR1 SNHLY, CDR2 FYNNEI. The CDR3 has 14 amino acids. Trimming took off 6 bases at V and 7 bases at J, with 15 bases between the two ends. CDR3 in amino acids: CASSDTVRSGELFF. CDR3 nucleotide sequence: TGTGCCAGCAGCGACACCGTCCGGAGCGGGGAGCTGTTTTTT.

This clone was seen a few times. The V call is TRBV7-2, the J call TRBJ2-5, with a possible D match to TRBD2 (6 bases). V was cut by 5 bases and J by 4 bases, with 14 bases left in between. This CDR3 region has 14 residues. Germline CDR1 and CDR2: SGHTA and FQGNSA. CDR3 region: CASSTSLGAETQYF. The DNA of the CDR3 is TGTGCCAGCAGCACTAGCCTCGGGGCAGAGACCCAGTACTTC.

The chain couples TRBV15 to TRBJ2-7, with TRBD2 identical over 8 bases. This CDR3 comprises 18 residues. Germline V CDR1 and CDR2: LNHNV, YYDKDF (reference sequence). The trim removed 6 bases at V and 4 bases at J, leaving 20 bases unmatched. Here the CDR3 DNA reads TGTGCCACCAGTGCATCGAAACTAGCGGAGGACCTCCTATACGAGCAGTACTTC. Translated, it gives CATSASKLAEDLLYEQYF.

The chain carries TRBV28 and TRBJ1-2, with D uncertain. V dropped 3 bases and J dropped 3 bases, with 8 bases sitting between them. Germline V lookup: CDR1 MDHEN, CDR2 SYDVKM. The CDR3 runs to 13 residues. The CDR3 DNA reads as TGTGCCAGCAGTTTGGCCAGGTACTATGGCTACACCTTC. Translating gives CASSLARYYGYTF.

The J gene is TRBJ2-1, the V gene TRBV27; D remains ambiguous. Germline V gene lookup returns CDR1 MNHEY and CDR2 SMNVEV (reference sequence). The V gene lost 6 bases and the J gene lost 0 bases, with 12 bases spanning the gap. The CDR3 covers 15 residues. This CDR3 is CASRPTRSSYNEQFF. The CDR3 DNA sequence: TGTGCCAGCAGACCCACTCGGAGCTCCTACAATGAGCAGTTCTTC.

V and J are TRBV14 and TRBJ2-1; TRBD2 matches 7 bases. The trim removed 3 bases at V and 15 bases at J, leaving 8 bases unmatched. This CDR3 contains 12 residues. In germline, CDR1 is SGHDN, CDR2 FVKESK. The CDR3 loop reads CASSHSGTIPFF. Here the CDR3 DNA reads TGTGCCAGCAGCCATTCCGGGACTATACCGTTCTTC.

The J gene is TRBJ2-7, the V gene TRBV6-1, with 11 bases lining up with TRBD2. Germline V CDR1 and CDR2: MNHNS, SASEGT. Trimming at V came to 0 bases and at J to 2 bases, leaving 9 bases not matched to a gene. CDR3 size: 18 residues. CDR3 sequence (DNA): TGTGCCAGCAGTGAAGCACCCCCGGGACTAGCGGTACCCTACGAGCAGTACTTC. It yields the protein CASSEAPPGLAVPYEQYF.

The CDR3 here is CAWSIGGVNEQFF. CDR3 DNA sequence: TGTGCCTGGAGCATCGGGGGCGTCAATGAGCAGTTCTTC. The chain has TRBV30 and TRBJ2-1, with D perhaps assigned TRBD1 or TRBD2 (6 bases each). The CDR3 has 13 residues. V was clipped by 3 bases and J by 6 bases, with 12 bases between them. Germline CDR1 GTSNPN, CDR2 SVGIG (reference sequence).

The V and J genes are TRBV9 and TRBJ2-5; TRBD2 aligns across 8 bases. The germline CDR1 and CDR2 sequences are SGDLS and YYNGEE. V dropped 2 bases and J dropped 2; count of bases not matched to a gene: 8. This CDR3 has 16 amino acids. DNA of the CDR3: TGTGCCAGCAGCGTGGGGGGACTAGTCGGGCAAGAGACCCAGTACTTC. This sequence encodes CASSVGGLVGQETQYF.